The 3 T cell receptor beta chains below were found in one sample sequenced in a study of T cells expressing NK-cell markers. TCRdb reprocessed the 5' RACE reads and keeps a single row for each CDR3 protein, giving no DNA. Across 350,000 to 400,000 distinct CDR3 sequences, the top ten clones capture around a tenth of the sample. Sequenced input: blood T cells: a sorted CD56 or NKG2C T cell subset, CD4+ or CD8+ T cells, or bulk PBMC T cells (not recorded which). These receptors all stem from a woman between 50 and 59 years old in good health.

The chain has TRBV29-1 and TRBJ2-1; as DNA is missing, the TRBD2 call by TCRdb cannot be tested. This CDR3 contains 15 residues. Germline-derived CDR1 and CDR2 are SQVTM and ANQGSEA. CDR3 sequence reads: CSVSTSGRKDGEQFF.

The chain carries TRBV2 and TRBJ2-7. Germline V gives CDR1 SNHLY, CDR2 FYNNEI. This CDR3 region has 12 residues. The chain's CDR3 is CATGRLSYEQYF.

The chain is built from TRBV29-1 and TRBJ2-1. Germline CDR1 and CDR2: SQVTM and ANQGSEA. The CDR3 is 14 residues long. The CDR3 loop is CSVSAGLPYNEQFF.